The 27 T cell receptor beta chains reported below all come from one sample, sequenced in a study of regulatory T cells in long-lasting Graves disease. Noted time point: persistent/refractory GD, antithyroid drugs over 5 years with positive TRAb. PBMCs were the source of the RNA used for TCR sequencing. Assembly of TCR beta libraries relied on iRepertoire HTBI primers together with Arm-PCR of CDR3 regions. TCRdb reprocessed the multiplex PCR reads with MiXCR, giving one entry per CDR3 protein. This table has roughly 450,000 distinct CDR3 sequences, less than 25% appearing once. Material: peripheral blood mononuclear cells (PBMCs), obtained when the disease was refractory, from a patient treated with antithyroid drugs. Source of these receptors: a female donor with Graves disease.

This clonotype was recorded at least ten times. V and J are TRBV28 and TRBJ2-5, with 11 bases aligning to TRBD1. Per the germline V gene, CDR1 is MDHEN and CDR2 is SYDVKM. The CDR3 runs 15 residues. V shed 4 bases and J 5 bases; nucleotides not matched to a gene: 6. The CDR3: CASSSHRDRGETQYF. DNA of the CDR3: TGTGCCAGCAGTTCCCACAGGGACAGGGGGGAGACCCAGTACTTC.

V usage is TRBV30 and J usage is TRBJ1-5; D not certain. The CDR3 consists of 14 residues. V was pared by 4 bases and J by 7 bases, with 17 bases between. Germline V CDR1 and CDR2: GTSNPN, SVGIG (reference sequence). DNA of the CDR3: TGTGCCTGGACGGACCACACATCGATCCAGCCCCAGCATTTT. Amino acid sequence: CAWTDHTSIQPQHF.

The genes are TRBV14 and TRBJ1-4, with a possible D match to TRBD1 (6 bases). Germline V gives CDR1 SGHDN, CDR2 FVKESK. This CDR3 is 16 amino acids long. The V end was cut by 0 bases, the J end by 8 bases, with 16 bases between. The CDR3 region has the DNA TGTGCCAGCAGCCAAGATCGGGGGGGGGCTGGGGAAAAACTGTTTTTT. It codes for CASSQDRGGAGEKLFF.

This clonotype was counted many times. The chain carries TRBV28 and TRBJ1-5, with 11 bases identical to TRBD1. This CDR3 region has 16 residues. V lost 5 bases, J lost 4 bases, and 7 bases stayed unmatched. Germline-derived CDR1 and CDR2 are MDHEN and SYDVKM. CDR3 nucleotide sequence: TGTGCCAGCAGTCCAAAAGGACAGGGGGCGAATCAGCCCCAGCATTTT. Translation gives CASSPKGQGANQPQHF.

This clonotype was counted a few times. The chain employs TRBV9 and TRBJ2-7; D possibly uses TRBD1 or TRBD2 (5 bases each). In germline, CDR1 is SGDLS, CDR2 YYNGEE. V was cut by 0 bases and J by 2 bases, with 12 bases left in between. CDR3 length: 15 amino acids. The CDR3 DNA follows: TGTGCCAGCAGCGTAGCTCCCCTGGGACCCTACGAGCAGTACTTC. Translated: CASSVAPLGPYEQYF.

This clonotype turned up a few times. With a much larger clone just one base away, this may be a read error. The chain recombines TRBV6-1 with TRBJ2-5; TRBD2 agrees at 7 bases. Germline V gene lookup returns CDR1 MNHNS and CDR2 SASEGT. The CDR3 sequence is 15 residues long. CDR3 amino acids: CASSHPRAGQETRYF. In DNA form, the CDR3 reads TGTGCCAGCAGCCACCCTAGAGCGGGGCAAGAGACCCGGTACTTC.

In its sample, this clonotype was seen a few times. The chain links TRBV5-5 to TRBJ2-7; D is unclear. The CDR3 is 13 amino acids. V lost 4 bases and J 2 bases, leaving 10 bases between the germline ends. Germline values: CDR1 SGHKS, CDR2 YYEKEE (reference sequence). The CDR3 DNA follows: TGTGCCAGCAGCCTGAGCCCCCCCTACGAGCAGTACTTC. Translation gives CASSLSPPYEQYF.

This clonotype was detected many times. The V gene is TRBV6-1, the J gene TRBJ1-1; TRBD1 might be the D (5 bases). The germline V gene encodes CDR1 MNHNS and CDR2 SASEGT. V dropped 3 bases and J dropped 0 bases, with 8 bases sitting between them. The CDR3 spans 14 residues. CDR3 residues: CASSDQDMNTEAFF. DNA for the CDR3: TGTGCCAGCAGTGACCAGGACATGAACACTGAAGCTTTCTTT.

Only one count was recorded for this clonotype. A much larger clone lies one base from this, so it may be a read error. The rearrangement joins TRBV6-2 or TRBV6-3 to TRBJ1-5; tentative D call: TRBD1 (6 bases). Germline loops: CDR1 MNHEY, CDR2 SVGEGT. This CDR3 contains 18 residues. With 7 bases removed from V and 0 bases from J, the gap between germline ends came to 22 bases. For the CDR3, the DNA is TGTGCCAGCAATGACCCAAGAAGCAGGGGACATAGCAATCAGCCCCAGCATTTT. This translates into CASNDPRSRGHSNQPQHF.

CDR3 in DNA: TGTGCCAGTAGCACAGGTGCCGGGACAGGGATCTCCTACGAGCAGTACTTC. Residues: CASSTGAGTGISYEQYF. The rearrangement joins TRBV19 to TRBJ2-7; 9 bases fit TRBD1. The CDR3 loop spans 17 amino acids. Unmatched junction bases numbered 12, after V lost 6 bases and J lost 0 bases. Germline values: CDR1 LNHDA, CDR2 SQIVND (reference sequence).

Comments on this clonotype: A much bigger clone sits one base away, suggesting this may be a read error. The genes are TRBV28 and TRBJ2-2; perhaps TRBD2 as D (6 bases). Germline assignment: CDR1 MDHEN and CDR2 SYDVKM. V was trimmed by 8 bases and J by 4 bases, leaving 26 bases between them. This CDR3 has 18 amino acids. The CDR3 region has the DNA TGTGCCAGCGGTGGGCCTCCTGGAGGGCGGACGAGCACCGGGGAGCTGTTTTTT. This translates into CASGGPPGGRTSTGELFF.

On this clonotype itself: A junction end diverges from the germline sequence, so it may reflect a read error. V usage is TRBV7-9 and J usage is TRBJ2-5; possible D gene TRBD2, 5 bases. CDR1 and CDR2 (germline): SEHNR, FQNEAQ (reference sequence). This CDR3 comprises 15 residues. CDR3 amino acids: CASSQEGETQETQYF. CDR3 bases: TGCGCCAGCAGCCAAGAGGGAGAGACCCAAGAGACCCAGTACTTC. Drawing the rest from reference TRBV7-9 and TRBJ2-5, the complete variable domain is DTGVSQNPRHKITKRGQNVTFRCDPISEHNRLYWYRQTLGQGPEFLTYFQNEAQLEKSRLLSDRFSAERPKGSFSTLEIQRTEQGDSAMYLCASSQEGETQETQYFGPGTRLLVL.

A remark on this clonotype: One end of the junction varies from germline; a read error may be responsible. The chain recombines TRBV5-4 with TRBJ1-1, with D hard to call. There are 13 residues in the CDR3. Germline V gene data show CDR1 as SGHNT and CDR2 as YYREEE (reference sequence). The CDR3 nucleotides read TGTGCCGGCAGCTGGACCACTAACACTGAAGCTTTCTTT. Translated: CAGSWTTNTEAFF.

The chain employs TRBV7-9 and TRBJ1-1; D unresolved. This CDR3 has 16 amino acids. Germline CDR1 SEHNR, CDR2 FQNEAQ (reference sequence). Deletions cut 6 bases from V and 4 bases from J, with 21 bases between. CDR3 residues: CASSPPLGRMLTEAFF. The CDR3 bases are TGTGCCAGCAGTCCTCCTTTGGGAAGGATGCTCACTGAAGCTTTCTTT.

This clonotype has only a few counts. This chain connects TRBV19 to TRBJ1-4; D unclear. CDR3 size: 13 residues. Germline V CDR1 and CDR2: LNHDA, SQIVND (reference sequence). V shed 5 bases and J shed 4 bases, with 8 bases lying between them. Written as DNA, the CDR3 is TGTGCCAGTAGTGTCCCCAATAATGAAAAACTGTTTTTT. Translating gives CASSVPNNEKLFF.

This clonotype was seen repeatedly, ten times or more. The CDR3 region is CASSGLGGAVGETQYF. CDR3 DNA: TGTGCCAGCAGCGGACTAGGGGGCGCGGTCGGAGAGACCCAGTACTTC. This chain uses TRBV7-2 with TRBJ2-5; D tentatively fits TRBD1 or TRBD2 (7 bases each). The CDR3 totals 16 residues. CDR1 is SGHTA, CDR2 FQGNSA, per germline. Trimming cost V 5 bases and J 4 bases, with 20 bases left between them.

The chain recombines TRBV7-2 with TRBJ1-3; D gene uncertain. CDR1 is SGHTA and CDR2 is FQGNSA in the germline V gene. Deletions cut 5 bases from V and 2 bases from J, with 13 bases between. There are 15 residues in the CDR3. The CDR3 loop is CASSLQWNPGNTIYF. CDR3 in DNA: TGTGCCAGCAGCCTACAGTGGAATCCTGGAAACACCATATATTTT.

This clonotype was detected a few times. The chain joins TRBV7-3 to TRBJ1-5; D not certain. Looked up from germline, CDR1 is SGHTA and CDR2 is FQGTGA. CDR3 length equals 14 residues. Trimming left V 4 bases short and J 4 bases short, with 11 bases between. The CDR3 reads CASSSNALNQPQHF. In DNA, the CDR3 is TGTGCCAGCAGCTCGAACGCCCTAAATCAGCCCCAGCATTTT. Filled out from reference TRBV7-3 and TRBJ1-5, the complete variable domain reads GAGVSQTPSNKVTEKGKYVELRCDPISGHTALYWYRQSLGQGPEFLIYFQGTGAADDSGLPNDRFFAVRPEGSVSTLKIQRTERGDSAVYLCASSSNALNQPQHFGDGTRLSIL.

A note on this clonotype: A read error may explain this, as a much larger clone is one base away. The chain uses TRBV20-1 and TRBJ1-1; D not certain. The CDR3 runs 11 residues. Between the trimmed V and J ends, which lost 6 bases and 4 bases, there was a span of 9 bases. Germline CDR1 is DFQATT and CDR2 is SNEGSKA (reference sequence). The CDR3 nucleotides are TGCAGTGCATCCATGAGCACTGAAGCTTTCTTT. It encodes CSASMSTEAFF.

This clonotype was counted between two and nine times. The CDR3, as DNA: TGTGCCTGGAGTGGTGGGGGGAGGGATCAGCCCCAGCATTTT. This sequence encodes CAWSGGGRDQPQHF. The chain has TRBV30 and TRBJ1-5; D possibly corresponds to TRBD1 (5 bases). Germline V lookup: CDR1 GTSNPN, CDR2 SVGIG (reference sequence). V gave up 1 base and J gave up 5 bases, with 12 bases separating them. There are 14 residues in the CDR3.

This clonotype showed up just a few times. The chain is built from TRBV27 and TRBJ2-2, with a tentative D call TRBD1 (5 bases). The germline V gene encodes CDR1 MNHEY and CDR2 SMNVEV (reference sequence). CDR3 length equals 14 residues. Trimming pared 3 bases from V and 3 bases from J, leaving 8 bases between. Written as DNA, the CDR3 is TGTGCCAGCAGTTTTGCCAGGGACACCGGGGAGCTGTTTTTT. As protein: CASSFARDTGELFF.

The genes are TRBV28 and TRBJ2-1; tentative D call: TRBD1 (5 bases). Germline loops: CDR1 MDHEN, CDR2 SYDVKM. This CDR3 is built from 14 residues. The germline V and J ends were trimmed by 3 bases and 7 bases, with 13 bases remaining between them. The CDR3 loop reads CASSFWGSSNEQFF. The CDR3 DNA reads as TGTGCCAGCAGTTTCTGGGGCAGTTCTAATGAGCAGTTCTTC.

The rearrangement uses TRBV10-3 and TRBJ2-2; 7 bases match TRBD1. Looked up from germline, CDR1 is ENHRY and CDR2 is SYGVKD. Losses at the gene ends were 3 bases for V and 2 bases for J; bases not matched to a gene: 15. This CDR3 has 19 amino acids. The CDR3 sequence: CAISDLRTGPELNTGELFF. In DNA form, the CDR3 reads TGTGCCATCAGTGACTTACGGACAGGCCCCGAACTTAACACCGGGGAGCTGTTTTTT.

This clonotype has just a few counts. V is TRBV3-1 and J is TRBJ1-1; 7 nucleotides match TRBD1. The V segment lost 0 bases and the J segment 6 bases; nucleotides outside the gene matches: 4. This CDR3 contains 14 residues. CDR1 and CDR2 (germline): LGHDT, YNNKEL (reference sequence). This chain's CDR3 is CASSQETGTSEAFF. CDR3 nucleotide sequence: TGTGCCAGCAGCCAAGAGACAGGGACCTCTGAAGCTTTCTTT. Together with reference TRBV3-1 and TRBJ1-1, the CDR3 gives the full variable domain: DTAVSQTPKYLVTQMGNDKSIKCEQNLGHDTMYWYKQDSKKFLKIMFSYNNKELIINETVPNRFSPKSPDKAHLNLHINSLELGDSAVYFCASSQETGTSEAFFGQGTRLTVV.

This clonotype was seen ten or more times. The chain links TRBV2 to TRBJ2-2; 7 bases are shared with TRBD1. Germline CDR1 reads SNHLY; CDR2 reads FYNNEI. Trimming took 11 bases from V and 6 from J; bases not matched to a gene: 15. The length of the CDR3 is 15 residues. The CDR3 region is CASPRRKGAPGELFF. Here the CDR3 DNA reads TGTGCCTCACCCCGAAGGAAGGGGGCCCCCGGGGAGCTGTTTTTT.

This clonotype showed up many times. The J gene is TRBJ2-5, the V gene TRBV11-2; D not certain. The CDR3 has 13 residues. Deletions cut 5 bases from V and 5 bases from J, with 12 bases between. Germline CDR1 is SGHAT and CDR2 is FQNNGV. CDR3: CASSPPGPETQYF. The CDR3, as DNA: TGTGCCAGCAGCCCCCCCGGGCCGGAGACCCAGTACTTC. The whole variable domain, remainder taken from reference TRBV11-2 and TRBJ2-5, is EAGVAQSPRYKIIEKRQSVAFWCNPISGHATLYWYQQILGQGPKLLIQFQNNGVVDDSQLPKDRFSAERLKGVDSTLKIQPAKLEDSAVYLCASSPPGPETQYFGPGTRLLVL.

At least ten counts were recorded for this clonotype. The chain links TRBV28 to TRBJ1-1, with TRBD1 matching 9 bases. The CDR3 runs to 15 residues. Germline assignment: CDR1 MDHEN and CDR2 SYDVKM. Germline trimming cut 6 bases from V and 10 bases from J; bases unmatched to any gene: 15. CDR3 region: CASSRDRGEVSRAFF. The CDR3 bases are TGTGCCAGCAGCCGTGACAGGGGGGAGGTTTCGAGAGCTTTCTTT. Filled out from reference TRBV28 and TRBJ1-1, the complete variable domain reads DVKVTQSSRYLVKRTGEKVFLECVQDMDHENMFWYRQDPGLGLRLIYFSYDVKMKEKGDIPEGYSVSREKKERFSLILESASTNQTSMYLCASSRDRGEVSRAFFGQGTRLTVV.